This T cell receptor (beta chain) appears in the sequencing data of a study of cytomegalovirus exposure and HLA in healthy donors. Study results and caveats: In vitro, a few CMV-associated chains proved specific for CMV antigens. Listed as cytomegalovirus-associated were 150 to 200 TCR beta chains. According to a later analysis, TCR clusters from the first cohort tended to co-occur in the 120 or so validation repertoires.

Generated by immunoSEQ multiplex PCR, the TCRdb table keeps only in-frame clones and is missing some. The sample lists 200,000 or so clones, 84% occurring once. To note about this clone: Its matching antigen is unknown.

Specimen: PBMCs. The origin of this receptor is a young man in good health and CMV-seropositive.

In DNA, the CDR3 is TGTGCCAGCAGCGTGGGTAGCGGGAGTAGCATTCAGTACTTC. Amino acid sequence: CASSVGSGSSIQYF. The chain couples TRBV9 to TRBJ2-4; 9 nucleotides match TRBD2. The CDR3 sequence is 14 residues long. Unmatched junction bases numbered 6, after V lost 2 bases and J lost 9 bases. CDR1 is SGDLS and CDR2 is YYNGEE in the germline V gene.